This is a list of T cell receptor beta chains from one sample in a study of T cell repertoires in cytomegalovirus infection. TCRdb redid the calling of the reads with MiXCR, one entry per CDR3 protein. The table records around 740,000 distinct CDR3 sequences, 35% of them present only once. Input material: PBMCs. The receptors derive from a human donor in good health (CMV status not recorded). Some clones in this sample may be carry-over from other donors' samples. Each CDR3 is given without its conserved first and last residue. A D gene is named only where the DNA matches it firmly.

v_gene	d_gene	j_gene	CDR3aa
TRBV7-9	NA	TRBJ2-3	ASSSVSVADTQY
TRBV7-4	NA	TRBJ2-2	ASSPRRDLQGGTGELF
TRBV7-8	NA	TRBJ1-5	ASSLARTRLSLPQH
TRBV5-6	TRBD2	TRBJ2-3	ASQLGSSGATTDTQY
TRBV24-1	NA	TRBJ1-2	ATSDPGHYGYT
TRBV5-1	TRBD2	TRBJ2-1	ASSPPLTSGGEQF
TRBV28	NA	TRBJ2-1	ASSLGGDWNNEQF
TRBV7-4	TRBD2	TRBJ2-1	ASRLNSGRSYNEQF
TRBV4-1	NA	TRBJ1-5	ASTLDGSNQPQH
TRBV24-1	TRBD1	TRBJ2-3	ATSDPGGQGAKDTQY
TRBV6-1	NA	TRBJ1-5	ASRRDPLGQPQH
TRBV12-3/TRBV12-4	NA	TRBJ2-4	ASSFPAGAKNIQY
TRBV27	TRBD1	TRBJ1-1	ASSYDRVTEAF
TRBV7-9	TRBD2	TRBJ2-3	ASGQGTSGGLSTDTQY
TRBV7-2	TRBD1	TRBJ1-4	ASSLRTGGGEKLF